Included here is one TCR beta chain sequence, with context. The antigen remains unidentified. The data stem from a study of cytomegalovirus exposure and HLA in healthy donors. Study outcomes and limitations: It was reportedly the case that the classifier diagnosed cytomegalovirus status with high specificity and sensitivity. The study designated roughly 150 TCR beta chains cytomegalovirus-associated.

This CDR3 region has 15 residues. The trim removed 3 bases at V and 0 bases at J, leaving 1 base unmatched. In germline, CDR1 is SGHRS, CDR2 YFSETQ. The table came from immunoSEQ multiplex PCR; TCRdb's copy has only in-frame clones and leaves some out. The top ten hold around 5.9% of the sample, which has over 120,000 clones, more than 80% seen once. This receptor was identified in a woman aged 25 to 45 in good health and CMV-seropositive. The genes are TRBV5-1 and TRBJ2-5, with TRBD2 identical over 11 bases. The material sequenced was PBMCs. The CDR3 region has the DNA TGCGCCAGCAGCTGGGGACTAGCGGACCAAGAGACCCAGTACTTC. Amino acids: CASSWGLADQETQYF.